Presented here are 25 T cell receptor beta chains from one specimen sequenced in a study of graft-versus-host responses after intestinal transplantation. No antigens are known for them. Clones were sequenced by immunoSEQ multiplex PCR, and TCRdb holds only the in-frame ones, with some missing. The table records 84,000 or so clones, 80% to 95% of them present only once. Here the sequenced sample was unstimulated CD4+ T cells sorted from spleen or lymph node cells, taken before intestinal transplant. All receptors come from a human donor who received an intestinal transplant.

The rearrangement links TRBV4-2 to TRBJ1-5; D not certain. CDR1 and CDR2 from the germline V gene are LGHNA and YNFKEQ. The CDR3 totals 14 residues. The V and J ends lost 4 bases and 0 bases respectively, with 7 bases between them. The CDR3 coding sequence is TGTGCCAGCAGCCCGCCAGGTAGCAATCAGCCCCAGCATTTT. Encoded protein: CASSPPGSNQPQHF.

The gene calls are TRBV30 and TRBJ1-5, with D hard to call. This CDR3 has 14 amino acids. Per the germline V gene, CDR1 is GTSNPN and CDR2 is SVGIG (reference sequence). Trimming removed 0 bases at V and 1 base at J, with 7 bases between. Written as DNA, the CDR3 is TGTGCCTGGAGTGTAGGTCTGAGCAATCAGCCCCAGCATTTT. Translating gives CAWSVGLSNQPQHF.

CDR3 region: CASSLDDRGFGYTF. DNA for the CDR3: TGTGCCAGCAGCTTGGATGACAGGGGTTTTGGCTACACCTTC. This chain uses TRBV5-4 with TRBJ1-2, with 8 bases fitting TRBD1. The CDR3 loop spans 14 amino acids. The V gene's germline CDR1 is SGHNT and CDR2 YYREEE (reference sequence). V lost 0 bases to trimming and J lost 7 bases; unmatched junction nucleotides: 5.

The V and J genes are TRBV6-5 and TRBJ2-3; 8 bases match TRBD1. Germline V gene data show CDR1 as MNHEY and CDR2 as SVGAGI. The CDR3 is 14 amino acids. After removal of 6 bases from V and 6 bases from J, the junction contained 8 bases not matched to a gene. CDR3 in amino acids: CASRTRDRKDTQYF. DNA of the CDR3: TGTGCCAGCAGAACCCGGGACAGGAAGGATACGCAGTATTTT.

The table lists this clone with a count of one. The rearrangement uses TRBV6-1 and TRBJ2-1; possibly TRBD2 for D (6 bases). The CDR3 length is 17 residues. Germline CDR1 MNHNS, CDR2 SASEGT. The germline V and J ends were trimmed by 0 bases and 4 bases, with 16 bases remaining between them. The CDR3 coding sequence is TGTGCCAGCAGTGAAGCGCTTGGGGGGAGACTGTACAATGAGCAGTTCTTC. Protein product: CASSEALGGRLYNEQFF.

The V and J genes are TRBV16 and TRBJ1-1; 9 bases fit TRBD1. Trimming cost V 0 bases and J 6 bases; bases outside gene matches: 8. The CDR3 sequence is 16 residues long. CDR1 and CDR2 from the germline V gene are KGHSY and FQNENV. The CDR3 DNA is TGTGCCAGCAGCCAATCGTATACAGGGGGCTGGGCTGAAGCTTTCTTT. It codes for CASSQSYTGGWAEAFF.

The J gene is TRBJ2-7, the V gene TRBV6-1; TRBD2 is a possible D gene (5 bases). V was cut by 6 bases and J by 1 base, with 7 bases left in between. The CDR3 is 12 residues long. Germline V gene lookup returns CDR1 MNHNS and CDR2 SASEGT. CDR3 in amino acids: CASRRGSYEQYF. CDR3 nucleotide sequence: TGTGCCAGCAGACGAGGGTCCTACGAGCAGTACTTC.

The gene calls are TRBV18 and TRBJ2-1; no clear D. The CDR3 has 15 residues. The ends were cut back, 1 base at V and 0 bases at J, with 7 bases in the middle. CDR1 KGHSH and CDR2 LQKENI come from the germline V gene. The CDR3 sequence: CASSPRGSSYNEQFF. CDR3 DNA sequence: TGTGCCAGCTCACCACGGGGAAGCTCCTACAATGAGCAGTTCTTC.

The V call is TRBV29-1, the J call TRBJ1-2; 10 bases align to TRBD1. The ends lost 7 bases at V and 3 bases at J; junction bases unmatched: 11. The CDR3 is made up of 15 amino acids. Germline-derived CDR1 and CDR2 are SQVTM and ANQGSEA. CDR3: CSGMTRDRGYYGYTF. The CDR3, as DNA: TGCAGCGGTATGACCCGGGACAGGGGCTACTATGGCTACACCTTC.

The chain employs TRBV10-1 and TRBJ2-1, with TRBD2 identical over 15 bases. The CDR3 is made up of 13 amino acids. The germline gives CDR1 WNHNN, CDR2 SYGVQD (reference sequence). Trimming cost V 8 bases and J 10 bases; bases outside gene matches: 3. CDR3 in amino acids: CASSGLAGGEQFF. For the CDR3, the DNA is TGCGCCAGCTCTGGACTAGCGGGAGGGGAGCAGTTCTTC.

This clone was detected once. The rearrangement uses TRBV6-5 and TRBJ1-2; no definite D call. The germline CDR1 and CDR2 sequences are MNHEY and SVGAGI. The CDR3 is 14 amino acids. V was cut by 2 bases and J by 7 bases, with 14 bases left in between. The CDR3 reads CASSYSVGLGGYTF. Written as DNA, the CDR3 is TGTGCCAGCAGTTACAGTGTTGGGCTTGGTGGCTACACCTTC.

The chain combines TRBV7-5 with TRBJ1-5; TRBD1 was called by the table and not checked on the DNA. TRBV7-5 is noted as a pseudogene. The CDR3 extends over 13 amino acids. CDR3 DNA sequence: TGTGTCAGAAGCAAGACAGGGATGCAGCCCCAGCATTTT. Protein product: CVRSKTGMQPQHF.

V is TRBV5-1 and J is TRBJ1-1; D gene ambiguous. The ends were cut back, 0 bases at V and 1 base at J, with 10 bases in the middle. CDR1 and CDR2 (germline): SGHRS, YFSETQ. The CDR3 extends over 15 amino acids. The chain's CDR3 is CASSLGPRTNTEAFF. For the CDR3, the DNA is TGCGCCAGCAGCTTGGGCCCCCGAACGAACACTGAAGCTTTCTTT.

The genes are TRBV27 and TRBJ2-7; 8 positions match TRBD2. After removal of 5 bases from V and 4 bases from J, the junction contained 10 bases not matched to a gene. Germline CDR1 MNHEY, CDR2 SMNVEV (reference sequence). This CDR3 contains 15 residues. The CDR3 sequence: CASSLGGGRFYEQYF. The CDR3 DNA is TGTGCCAGCAGTCTTGGTGGCGGGAGGTTTTACGAGCAGTACTTC.

The chain is built from TRBV28 and TRBJ2-7; TRBD2 agrees at 10 bases. Germline V gene lookup returns CDR1 MDHEN and CDR2 SYDVKM. The CDR3 is made up of 18 amino acids. Unmatched junction bases numbered 15, after V lost 7 bases and J lost 0 bases. The CDR3 loop reads CASISVAGGPLYSYEQYF. CDR3 DNA sequence: TGTGCCAGCATTTCTGTAGCGGGAGGACCCCTCTACTCCTACGAGCAGTACTTC.

The V and J genes are TRBV25-1 and TRBJ1-2, with unresolved D. The length of the CDR3 is 13 residues. Trimming took off 0 bases at V and 4 bases at J, with 6 bases between the two ends. Germline assignment: CDR1 MGHDK and CDR2 SYGVNS. The CDR3 sequence is CASSEYRSYGYTF. CDR3 nucleotide sequence: TGTGCCAGCAGTGAATATCGGAGCTATGGCTACACCTTC.

The chain combines TRBV6-5 with TRBJ2-6; D possibly corresponds to TRBD1 (5 bases). The germline gives CDR1 MNHEY, CDR2 SVGAGI. The germline V and J ends were trimmed by 2 bases and 1 base, with 9 bases remaining between them. The CDR3 is made up of 16 amino acids. CDR3 amino acids: CASSYNRQSGANVLTF. CDR3 coding DNA: TGTGCCAGCAGTTACAATCGACAGTCTGGGGCCAACGTCCTGACTTTC.

The CDR3 sequence is CASSLFGRPGTYEQYF. CDR3 DNA sequence: TGTGCCAGCAGTTTATTTGGGAGACCAGGAACCTACGAGCAGTACTTC. The chain combines TRBV28 with TRBJ2-7; D is possibly TRBD2 (5 bases). Deletions cut 1 base from V and 2 bases from J, with 15 bases between. Per the germline V gene, CDR1 is MDHEN and CDR2 is SYDVKM. CDR3 length: 16 residues. Filled out from reference TRBV28 and TRBJ2-7, the complete variable domain reads DVKVTQSSRYLVKRTGEKVFLECVQDMDHENMFWYRQDPGLGLRLIYFSYDVKMKEKGDIPEGYSVSREKKERFSLILESASTNQTSMYLCASSLFGRPGTYEQYFGPGTRLTVT.

This clone showed up just once. CDR3 region: CASSETRNRRLQETQYF. DNA of the CDR3: TGTGCCAGCAGTGAAACCCGAAACAGGAGACTCCAAGAGACCCAGTACTTC. The V gene is TRBV6-1, the J gene TRBJ2-5; D might be TRBD1 (5 bases). The CDR3 is 17 amino acids. The germline gives CDR1 MNHNS, CDR2 SASEGT. The germline V and J ends were trimmed by 2 bases and 1 base, with 17 bases remaining between them.

The rearrangement links TRBV28 to TRBJ2-3; 7 bases map to TRBD2. Germline loops: CDR1 MDHEN, CDR2 SYDVKM. The ends lost 7 bases at V and 6 bases at J; junction bases unmatched: 13. The CDR3 spans 15 residues. This CDR3 is CASTKGGRGWDTQYF. CDR3 DNA: TGTGCCAGCACTAAAGGAGGGAGGGGCTGGGATACGCAGTATTTT.

The chain employs TRBV2 and TRBJ1-2; TRBD1 might be the D (6 bases). Trimming cost V 6 bases and J 4 bases, with 21 bases left between them. From germline, CDR1 is SNHLY and CDR2 FYNNEI. This CDR3 spans 16 amino acids. CDR3 sequence (DNA): TGTGCCAGCAGAGTACAGCCGGGACACCTTTTCTATGGCTACACCTTC. Its translation: CASRVQPGHLFYGYTF. Complete variable domain (other parts from reference TRBV2 and TRBJ1-2): EPEVTQTPSHQVTQMGQEVILRCVPISNHLYFYWYRQILGQKVEFLVSFYNNEISEKSEIFDDQFSVERPDGSNFTLKIRSTKLEDSAMYFCASRVQPGHLFYGYTFGSGTRLTVV.

This sequence joins TRBV18 and TRBJ1-4; D is unclear. Trimming took 6 bases from V and 0 from J, leaving 17 bases between them. Germline CDR1 KGHSH, CDR2 LQKENI. The length of the CDR3 is 17 residues. The CDR3 bases are TGTGCCAGCTCGGATTCACAGCCCGATACAACTAATGAAAAACTGTTTTTT. This sequence encodes CASSDSQPDTTNEKLFF.

This clone has only a few counts. The chain carries TRBV14 and TRBJ2-1; 11 nucleotides agree with TRBD2. This CDR3 has 16 residues. Germline V gene lookup returns CDR1 SGHDN and CDR2 FVKESK. Germline trimming cut 1 base from V and 6 bases from J; bases unmatched to any gene: 5. CDR3 DNA sequence: TGTGCCAGCAGCCAAGTAGCGGGAGGGCCGGGCAATGAGCAGTTCTTC. Translation gives CASSQVAGGPGNEQFF. The complete variable domain, with remaining parts taken from reference TRBV14 and TRBJ2-1, reads EAGVTQFPSHSVIEKGQTVTLRCDPISGHDNLYWYRRVMGKEIKFLLHFVKESKQDESGMPNNRFLAERTGGTYSTLKVQPAELEDSGVYFCASSQVAGGPGNEQFFGPGTRLTVL.

The J gene is TRBJ2-7, the V gene TRBV15, with a possible D match to TRBD1 (5 bases). CDR3 length: 13 residues. The V and J ends lost 6 bases and 2 bases respectively, with 11 bases between them. Germline CDR1 is LNHNV and CDR2 is YYDKDF (reference sequence). The CDR3 region has the DNA TGTGCCACCAGTAAGGACACAGCCTACGAGCAGTACTTC. Translated: CATSKDTAYEQYF.

The V and J genes are TRBV7-7 and TRBJ2-1, with D perhaps matching TRBD1 (6 bases). V was cut by 4 bases and J by 5 bases, with 12 bases left in between. The CDR3 sequence is 14 residues long. The germline V gene has CDR1 SSHAT and CDR2 FNYEAQ (reference sequence). The CDR3 here is CASSSIGTNNEQFF. The CDR3 DNA is TGTGCCAGCAGCTCAATCGGGACAAACAATGAGCAGTTCTTC.